This TCR beta chain originates from a study of radiotherapy plus CTLA-4 blockade in lung cancer. Study-level background: Objective responses were recorded in 15% to 20% of patients, with disease control recorded in 30% to 35%.

Study observations and caveats: Reports identified early blood T cell clone dynamics, with interferon-beta, as the best response predictor. There was expansion of tumor-derived TCR clones in blood after radiotherapy plus ipilimumab.

Enrolled patients, whose metastatic non-small-cell lung cancer was chemo-refractory, received focal radiation plus CTLA-4 blockade with ipilimumab. The data were produced by immunoSEQ multiplex PCR, yet TCRdb's version contains in-frame clones alone and is incomplete. The sample holds 30,000 to 45,000 clones, about 80% seen once. Concerning this clone itself: Its antigen remains unidentified.

The starting material was peripheral blood, obtained from a patient treated with radiotherapy plus ipilimumab. The receptor's source is a human donor with non-small cell lung cancer who had stable disease on radiotherapy plus ipilimumab.

CDR3 DNA: TGTGCCAGCAGCTTACGTGGGGACAGGGGGCTTAGCACTGAAGCTTTCTTT. It encodes CASSLRGDRGLSTEAFF. This chain joins TRBV5-4 and TRBJ1-1; 12 nucleotides match TRBD1. The length of the CDR3 is 17 residues. Looked up from germline, CDR1 is SGHNT and CDR2 is YYREEE (reference sequence). V shed 2 bases, J shed 4 bases, and the junction held 9 bases outside the gene matches.